The next 13 T cell receptor beta chains were all read from a single sample in a study of T cell responses to AZD1222 COVID-19 vaccine. Produced via immunoSEQ multiplex PCR; TCRdb's table is partial and in-frame only. This sample has tens of thousands of clones, with around 81% found just once. The sequencing here drew on peripheral blood, taken 28 days after the second AZD1222 dose. Receptors originate from an adult who received the AZD1222 COVID-19 vaccine.

The CDR3 region is CASSEPGANTEAFF. CDR3 in DNA: TGCGCCAGCAGTGAACCGGGGGCGAACACTGAAGCTTTCTTT. The rearrangement joins TRBV10-2 to TRBJ1-1; possible D gene TRBD1, 6 bases. The CDR3 totals 14 residues. Trimming removed 3 bases at V and 1 base at J, with 9 bases between. Per the germline V gene, CDR1 is WSHSY and CDR2 is SAAADI.

The CDR3 DNA is TGCGCCAGCAGCTTGAGACAGGGGACTCTCACCGGGGAGCTGTTTTTT. Its protein product is CASSLRQGTLTGELFF. The gene calls are TRBV5-1 and TRBJ2-2; 8 nucleotides match TRBD1. The J segment lost 4 bases and the V segment lost 1 base, leaving 6 bases of the junction unmatched. Germline V CDR1 and CDR2: SGHRS, YFSETQ. CDR3 length: 16 residues.

The rearrangement joins TRBV5-4 to TRBJ2-5; 7 bases agree with TRBD2. CDR3 length equals 13 residues. Trimming cost V 0 bases and J 7 bases; bases outside gene matches: 3. CDR1 and CDR2 from the germline V gene are SGHNT and YYREEE (reference sequence). In DNA form, the CDR3 reads TGTGCCAGCAGCTTGGCCGGGGAGGGGACCCAGTACTTC. Residues: CASSLAGEGTQYF.

This clone occurred a few times. As DNA, the CDR3 is TGTGCCAGTAGTATGTTTTTGACGGGAGCCAGCACAGATACGCAGTATTTT. Translating gives CASSMFLTGASTDTQYF. This rearrangement joins TRBV19 to TRBJ2-3; D is possibly TRBD2 (6 bases). CDR3 length: 17 residues. The V and J ends lost 3 bases and 0 bases respectively, with 16 bases between them. Germline CDR1 LNHDA, CDR2 SQIVND (reference sequence).

The chain links TRBV23-1 to TRBJ1-5; 8 nucleotides agree with TRBD1. TRBV23-1 is an ORF for which the function is uncertain. CDR3 length: 18 residues. V was pared by 6 bases and J by 0 bases, with 13 bases of the junction left unmatched. CDR3 sequence: CASRTPGQAFNSNQPQHF. Here the CDR3 DNA reads TGCGCCAGCAGAACCCCGGGACAGGCGTTTAATAGCAATCAGCCCCAGCATTTT.

The rearrangement joins TRBV6-5 to TRBJ2-1, with D possibly being TRBD2 (6 bases). Germline V gene lookup returns CDR1 MNHEY and CDR2 SVGAGI. Trimming left V 0 bases short and J 5 bases short, with 14 bases between. CDR3 length: 16 residues. CDR3 protein: CASSYSTGLHNNEQFF. In nucleotides, the CDR3 is TGTGCCAGCAGTTACTCGACTGGACTACATAACAATGAGCAGTTCTTC.

The rearrangement links TRBV10-3 to TRBJ2-1, with D tentatively TRBD1 (6 bases). V shed 4 bases and J shed 7 bases, with 14 bases lying between them. CDR3 size: 14 residues. From germline, CDR1 is ENHRY and CDR2 SYGVKD. The CDR3 spells CAISAGVPENEQFF. The CDR3 nucleotides are TGTGCCATCAGTGCAGGGGTACCCGAGAATGAGCAGTTCTTC.

The CDR3 DNA sequence: TGTGCCAGCAGCCCACGGACAGGGGGCTCCTACGAGCAGTACTTC. It specifies CASSPRTGGSYEQYF. V and J are TRBV7-8 and TRBJ2-7; TRBD1 matches at 10 bases. The CDR3 is made up of 15 amino acids. CDR1 is SGHVS, CDR2 FQNEAQ, per germline. Trimming took 5 bases from V and 0 from J; bases not matched to a gene: 4. The full variable domain, with the rest looked up from reference TRBV7-8 and TRBJ2-7, is GAGVSQSPRYKVAKRGQDVALRCDPISGHVSLFWYQQALGQGPEFLTYFQNEAQLDKSGLPSDRFFAERPEGSVSTLKIQRTQQEDSAVYLCASSPRTGGSYEQYFGPGTRLTVT.

The chain carries TRBV7-2 and TRBJ2-2; the D is unclear. CDR3 length: 13 residues. Trimming removed 10 bases at V and 2 bases at J, with 11 bases between. CDR1 and CDR2 (germline): SGHTA, FQGNSA. CDR3 protein: CATGTLNTGELFF. The CDR3 DNA is TGTGCCACTGGTACTCTAAACACCGGGGAGCTGTTTTTT.

The chain employs TRBV5-1 and TRBJ2-7; 11 bases are a match to TRBD2. The CDR3 runs to 16 residues. CDR1 is SGHRS, CDR2 YFSETQ, per germline. V lost 4 bases and J lost 6; bases outside the gene matches: 12. The CDR3 here is CASSPRGRTSGFEQYF. The CDR3 DNA reads TGCGCCAGCAGCCCCCGGGGCCGGACTAGCGGGTTCGAGCAGTACTTC.

V usage is TRBV7-2 and J usage is TRBJ2-3, with unresolved D. The CDR3 length is 16 residues. V shed 5 bases and J shed 1 base, with 16 bases lying between them. CDR1 and CDR2 from the germline V gene are SGHTA and FQGNSA. CDR3 in amino acids: CASSPPSRAGTDTQYF. CDR3 sequence (DNA): TGTGCCAGCAGCCCACCCTCCAGAGCAGGCACAGATACGCAGTATTTT. Supplemented by reference TRBV7-2 and TRBJ2-3, the full variable domain reads GAGVSQSPSNKVTEKGKDVELRCDPISGHTALYWYRQSLGQGLEFLIYFQGNSAPDKSGLPSDRFSAERTGGSVSTLTIQRTQQEDSAVYLCASSPPSRAGTDTQYFGPGTRLTVL.

The V and J genes are TRBV6-2 or TRBV6-3 and TRBJ1-2; no firm D call. The CDR3 extends over 15 amino acids. The V and J ends lost 3 bases and 4 bases respectively, with 15 bases between them. The V gene's germline CDR1 is MNHEY and CDR2 SVGEGT. CDR3 sequence: CASSYSNRKAYGYTF. The CDR3 region has the DNA TGTGCCAGCAGTTATTCAAACAGAAAAGCCTATGGCTACACCTTC.

The chain is built from TRBV6-1 and TRBJ1-2; a weak D match, TRBD1 (6 bases). This CDR3 is 14 amino acids long. Germline loops: CDR1 MNHNS, CDR2 SASEGT. The V end was cut by 7 bases, the J end by 5 bases, with 17 bases between. The CDR3 DNA reads as TGTGCCAGCACAGCACAGGGTTCCGAGTATGGCTACACCTTC. The encoded protein is CASTAQGSEYGYTF.